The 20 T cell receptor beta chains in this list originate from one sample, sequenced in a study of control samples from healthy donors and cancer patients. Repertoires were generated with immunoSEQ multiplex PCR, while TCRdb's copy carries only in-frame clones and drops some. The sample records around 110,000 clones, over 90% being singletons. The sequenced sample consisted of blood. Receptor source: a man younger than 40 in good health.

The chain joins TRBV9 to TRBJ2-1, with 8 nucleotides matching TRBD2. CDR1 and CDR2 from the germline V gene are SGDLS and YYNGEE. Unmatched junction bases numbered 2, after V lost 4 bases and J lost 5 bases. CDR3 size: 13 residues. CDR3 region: CASSPGGDNEQFF. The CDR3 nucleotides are TGTGCCAGCAGCCCCGGGGGGGACAATGAGCAGTTCTTC.

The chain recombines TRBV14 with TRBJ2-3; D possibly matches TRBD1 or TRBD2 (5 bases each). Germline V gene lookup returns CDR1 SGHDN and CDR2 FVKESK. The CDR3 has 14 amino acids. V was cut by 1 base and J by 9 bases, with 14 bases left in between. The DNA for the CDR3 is TGTGCCAGCAGCCAAGCCCGAGGGGTAGGCACGCAGTATTTT. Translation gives CASSQARGVGTQYF. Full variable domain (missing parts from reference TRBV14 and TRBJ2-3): EAGVTQFPSHSVIEKGQTVTLRCDPISGHDNLYWYRRVMGKEIKFLLHFVKESKQDESGMPNNRFLAERTGGTYSTLKVQPAELEDSGVYFCASSQARGVGTQYFGPGTRLTVL.

CDR3 DNA sequence: TGTGCCAGTATAGAAGGGGGCGCGTCAGATACGCAGTATTTT. Protein product: CASIEGGASDTQYF. This sequence joins TRBV19 and TRBJ2-3, with TRBD1 matching 7 bases. The CDR3 is 14 amino acids. V shed 7 bases and J 4 bases; nucleotides not matched to a gene: 8. CDR1 is LNHDA, CDR2 SQIVND, per germline (reference sequence).

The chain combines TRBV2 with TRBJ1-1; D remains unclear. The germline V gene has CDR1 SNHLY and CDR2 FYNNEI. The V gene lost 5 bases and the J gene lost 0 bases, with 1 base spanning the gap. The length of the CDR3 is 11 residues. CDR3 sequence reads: CASSLNTEAFF. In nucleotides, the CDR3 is TGTGCCAGCAGTCTGAACACTGAAGCTTTCTTT.

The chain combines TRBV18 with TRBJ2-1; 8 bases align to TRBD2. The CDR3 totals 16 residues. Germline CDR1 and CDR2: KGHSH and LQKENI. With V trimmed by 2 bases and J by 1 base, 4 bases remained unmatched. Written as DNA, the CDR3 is TGTGCCAGCTCACCAGGGAGCGGGGGTTCCTACAATGAGCAGTTCTTC. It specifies CASSPGSGGSYNEQFF. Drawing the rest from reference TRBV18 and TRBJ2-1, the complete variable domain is NAGVMQNPRHLVRRRGQEARLRCSPMKGHSHVYWYRQLPEEGLKFMVYLQKENIIDESGMPKERFSAEFPKEGPSILRIQQVVRGDSAAYFCASSPGSGGSYNEQFFGPGTRLTVL.

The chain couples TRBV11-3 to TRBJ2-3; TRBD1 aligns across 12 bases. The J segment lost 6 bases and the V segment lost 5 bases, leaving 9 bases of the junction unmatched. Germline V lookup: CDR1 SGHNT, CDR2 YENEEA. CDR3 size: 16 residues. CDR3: CASSQGTGGFFDTQYF. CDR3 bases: TGTGCCAGCAGCCAAGGGACAGGGGGCTTCTTTGATACGCAGTATTTT.

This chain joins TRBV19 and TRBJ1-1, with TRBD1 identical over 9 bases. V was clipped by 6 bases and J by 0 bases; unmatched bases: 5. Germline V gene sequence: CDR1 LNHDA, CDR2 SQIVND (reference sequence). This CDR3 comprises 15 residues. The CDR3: CASRPGTGMNTEAFF. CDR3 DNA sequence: TGTGCCAGTAGGCCGGGGACAGGGATGAACACTGAAGCTTTCTTT.

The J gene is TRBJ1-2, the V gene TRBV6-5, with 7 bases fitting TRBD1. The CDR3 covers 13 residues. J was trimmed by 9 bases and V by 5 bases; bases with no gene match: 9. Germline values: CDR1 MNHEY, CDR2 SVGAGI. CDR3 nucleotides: TGTGCCAGCAGTCGGGACAGAACCATCCGCTACACCTTC. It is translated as CASSRDRTIRYTF.

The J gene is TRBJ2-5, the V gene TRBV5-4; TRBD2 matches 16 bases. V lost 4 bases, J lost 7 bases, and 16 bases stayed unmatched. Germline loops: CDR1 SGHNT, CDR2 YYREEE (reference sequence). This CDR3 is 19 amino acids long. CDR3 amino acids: CASSPRGTSGGVRWATQYF. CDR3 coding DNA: TGTGCCAGCAGCCCGCGTGGGACTAGCGGGGGGGTACGATGGGCGACCCAGTACTTC.

CDR3 DNA: TGTGCCAGCAGTATAGACCACTCTGGAAACACCATATATTTT. Its protein product is CASSIDHSGNTIYF. The V and J genes are TRBV5-6 and TRBJ1-3; D unresolved. V dropped 5 bases and J dropped 0 bases, with 9 bases sitting between them. The germline V gene encodes CDR1 SGHDT and CDR2 YYEEEE. The CDR3 sequence is 14 residues long.

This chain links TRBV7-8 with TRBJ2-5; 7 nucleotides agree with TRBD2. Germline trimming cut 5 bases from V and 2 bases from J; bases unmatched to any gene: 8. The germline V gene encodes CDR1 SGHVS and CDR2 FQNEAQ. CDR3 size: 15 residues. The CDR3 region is CASSQDSGHQETQYF. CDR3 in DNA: TGTGCCAGCAGCCAGGATAGCGGGCATCAAGAGACCCAGTACTTC. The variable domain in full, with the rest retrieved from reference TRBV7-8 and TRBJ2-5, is GAGVSQSPRYKVAKRGQDVALRCDPISGHVSLFWYQQALGQGPEFLTYFQNEAQLDKSGLPSDRFFAERPEGSVSTLKIQRTQQEDSAVYLCASSQDSGHQETQYFGPGTRLLVL.

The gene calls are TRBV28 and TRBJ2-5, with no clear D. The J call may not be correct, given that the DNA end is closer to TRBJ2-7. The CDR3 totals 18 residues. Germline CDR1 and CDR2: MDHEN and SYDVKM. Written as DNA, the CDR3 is TGTGCCAGCAGTTTATCGCTCGGGCGTTTATCACAGTCCTACGAGCAGTACTTC. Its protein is CASSLSLGRLSQSYEQYF.

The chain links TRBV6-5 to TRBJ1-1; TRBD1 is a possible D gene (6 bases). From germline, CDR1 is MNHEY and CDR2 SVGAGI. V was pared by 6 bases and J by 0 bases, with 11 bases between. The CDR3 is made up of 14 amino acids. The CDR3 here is CASSLDSLNTEAFF. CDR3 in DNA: TGTGCCAGCAGCTTGGACAGTTTGAACACTGAAGCTTTCTTT.

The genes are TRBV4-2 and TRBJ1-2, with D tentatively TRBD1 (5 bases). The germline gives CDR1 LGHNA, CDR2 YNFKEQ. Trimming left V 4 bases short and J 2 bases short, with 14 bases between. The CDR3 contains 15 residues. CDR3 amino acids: CASSPGTATNYGYTF. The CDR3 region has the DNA TGTGCCAGCAGCCCAGGGACGGCTACCAACTATGGCTACACCTTC.

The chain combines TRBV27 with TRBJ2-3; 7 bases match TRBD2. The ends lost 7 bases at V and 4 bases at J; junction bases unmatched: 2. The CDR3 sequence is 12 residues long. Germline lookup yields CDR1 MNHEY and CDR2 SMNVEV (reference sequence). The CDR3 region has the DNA TGTGCCAGCAAGCGGGGACCAGATACGCAGTATTTT. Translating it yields CASKRGPDTQYF.

Written as DNA, the CDR3 is TGTGCCAGCAGCTTAGAGAACTATGGCTACACCTTC. It is translated as CASSLENYGYTF. The gene calls are TRBV7-9 and TRBJ1-2, with D hard to call. This CDR3 contains 12 residues. The V gene's germline CDR1 is SEHNR and CDR2 FQNEAQ (reference sequence). Trimming stripped 1 base from V and 2 bases from J, with 2 bases between.

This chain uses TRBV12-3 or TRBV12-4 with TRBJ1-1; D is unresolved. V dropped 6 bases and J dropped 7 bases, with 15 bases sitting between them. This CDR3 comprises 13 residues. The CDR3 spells CASRLTRAGEAFF. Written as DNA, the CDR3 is TGTGCCAGCAGGCTGACGCGGGCTGGTGAAGCTTTCTTT.

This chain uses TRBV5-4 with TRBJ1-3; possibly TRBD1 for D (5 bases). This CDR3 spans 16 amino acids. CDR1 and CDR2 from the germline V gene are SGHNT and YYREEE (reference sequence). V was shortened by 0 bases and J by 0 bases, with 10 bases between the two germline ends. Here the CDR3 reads CASSLEGARSGNTIYF. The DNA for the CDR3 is TGTGCCAGCAGCTTGGAAGGGGCGCGCTCTGGAAACACCATATATTTT.

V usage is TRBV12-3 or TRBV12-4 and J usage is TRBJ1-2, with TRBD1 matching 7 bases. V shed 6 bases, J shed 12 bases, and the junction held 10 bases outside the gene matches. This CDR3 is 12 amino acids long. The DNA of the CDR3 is TGTGCCAGCAGCCCATGGGACAGCTTCCACACCTTC. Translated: CASSPWDSFHTF.

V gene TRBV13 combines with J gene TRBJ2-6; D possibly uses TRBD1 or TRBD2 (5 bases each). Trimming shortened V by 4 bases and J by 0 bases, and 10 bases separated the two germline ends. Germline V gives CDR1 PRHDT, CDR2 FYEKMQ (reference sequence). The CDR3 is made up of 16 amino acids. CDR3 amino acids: CASSWGRFSGANVLTF. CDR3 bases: TGTGCCAGCAGCTGGGGACGTTTCTCTGGGGCCAACGTCCTGACTTTC.